A selection of T cell receptor beta chains follows, all from one sample in a study of PD-1 blockade in classical Hodgkin lymphoma. The table came from immunoSEQ multiplex PCR; TCRdb's copy has only in-frame clones and leaves some out. The sample includes 9,000 to 10,000 clones, about 75% of them seen just once. The sequenced sample was CD4+ T cells from blood, obtained before the fourth cycle of nivolumab. These receptors were collected from a human donor with classical Hodgkin lymphoma. Each CDR3 is given with its conserved first and last residue. A D gene is named only where the DNA matches it firmly. A clone size is listed for some rows: how often the clone was seen (once, few, many), or a class if it is expanded.

v_call: TRBV14
d_call: .
clone_size: .
j_call: TRBJ2-2
cdr3_nt: TGTGCCAGCAGGTACGGACAGCTCACCGGGGAGCTGTTTTTT
cdr3_aa: CASRYGQLTGELFF

v_call: TRBV18
d_call: .
clone_size: .
j_call: TRBJ1-1
cdr3_nt: TGTGCCAGCTCAAGTATGGAGAACACTGAGGCTTTCTTT
cdr3_aa: CASSSMENTEAFF

v_call: TRBV7-3
d_call: TRBD1
clone_size: .
j_call: TRBJ2-3
cdr3_nt: TGTGCCAGCAGCTTAAAGGGGGCGAGGGGCACAGATACGCAGTATTTT
cdr3_aa: CASSLKGARGTDTQYF

v_call: TRBV7-8
d_call: TRBD1
clone_size: .
j_call: TRBJ1-4
cdr3_nt: TGTGCCAGCAGCTCGCGGACAGGGGATGAAAAACTGTTTTTT
cdr3_aa: CASSSRTGDEKLFF

v_call: TRBV7-9
d_call: .
clone_size: .
j_call: TRBJ2-3
cdr3_nt: TGTGCCAGCAGCAGGAGTTCCGCAGATACGCAGTATTTT
cdr3_aa: CASSRSSADTQYF

v_call: TRBV6-1
d_call: .
clone_size: .
j_call: TRBJ2-5
cdr3_nt: TGTGCCAGCAGTGGACAGCGTCGAGGAGAGACCCAGTACTTC
cdr3_aa: CASSGQRRGETQYF

v_call: TRBV11-1
d_call: .
clone_size: .
j_call: TRBJ2-2
cdr3_nt: TGTGCCAGCAGCTTAGCGCGGGTGAACACCGGGGAGCTGTTTTTT
cdr3_aa: CASSLARVNTGELFF

v_call: TRBV5-5
d_call: TRBD2
clone_size: .
j_call: TRBJ2-7
cdr3_nt: TGTGCCAGCAGCTTAGGGACTAACGCTATTCTGCTCGAGCAGTACTTC
cdr3_aa: CASSLGTNAILLEQYF

v_call: TRBV28
d_call: .
clone_size: .
j_call: TRBJ1-2
cdr3_nt: TGTGCCAGCAGTTTTGACGGATCAGCTAACTATGGCTACACCTTC
cdr3_aa: CASSFDGSANYGYTF

v_call: TRBV30
d_call: .
clone_size: .
j_call: TRBJ1-1
cdr3_nt: TGTGCCTGGAGCCGAGAAAGGACTGAAGCTTTCTTT
cdr3_aa: CAWSRERTEAFF

v_call: TRBV6-6
d_call: .
clone_size: .
j_call: TRBJ1-4
cdr3_nt: TGTGCCAGCAGTTATCAACACACAGGTGAAAAACTGTTTTTT
cdr3_aa: CASSYQHTGEKLFF

v_call: TRBV29-1
d_call: .
clone_size: .
j_call: TRBJ1-3
cdr3_nt: TGCAGCGTCAAACCGAGCTCTGGAGACACCATATATTTT
cdr3_aa: CSVKPSSGDTIYF

v_call: TRBV5-1
d_call: .
clone_size: .
j_call: TRBJ2-2
cdr3_nt: TGCGCCAGCAGCTTGGGAGACGGCACCGGGGAGCTGTTTTTT
cdr3_aa: CASSLGDGTGELFF

v_call: TRBV7-2
d_call: TRBD2
clone_size: few
j_call: TRBJ2-1
cdr3_nt: TGTGCCAGCAGCCACGGGACTAGCTTTATCGATGAGCAGTTCTTC
cdr3_aa: CASSHGTSFIDEQFF

v_call: TRBV10-2
d_call: .
clone_size: .
j_call: TRBJ1-2
cdr3_nt: TGCGCCAGCAGTGAGTCGCAGGCAAGCGGCTACACCTTC
cdr3_aa: CASSESQASGYTF

v_call: TRBV19
d_call: TRBD1
clone_size: few
j_call: TRBJ2-2
cdr3_nt: TGTGCCAGTATGACAGGGTGGACCGGGGAGCTGTTTTTT
cdr3_aa: CASMTGWTGELFF

v_call: TRBV5-5
d_call: TRBD1
clone_size: .
j_call: TRBJ2-1
cdr3_nt: TGTGCCAGCAGCACAAACAGGGGTATATACAATGAGCAGTTCTTC
cdr3_aa: CASSTNRGIYNEQFF

v_call: TRBV28
d_call: TRBD2
clone_size: .
j_call: TRBJ2-2
cdr3_nt: TGTGCCAGCCACCGGGAGGACACCGGGGAGCTGTTTTTT
cdr3_aa: CASHREDTGELFF

v_call: TRBV7-9
d_call: .
clone_size: .
j_call: TRBJ1-1
cdr3_nt: TGTGCCAGCAGCTTAGGGCAGCTTGAAGCTTTCTTT
cdr3_aa: CASSLGQLEAFF

v_call: TRBV6-5
d_call: .
clone_size: .
j_call: TRBJ1-1
cdr3_nt: TGTGCCAGCAGTTCTCGGGTAAGGGGCACTGAAGCTTTCTTT
cdr3_aa: CASSSRVRGTEAFF

v_call: TRBV6-5
d_call: TRBD1
clone_size: .
j_call: TRBJ1-4
cdr3_nt: TGTGCCAGCAGTTACTCGGGACAGCTCAATGAAAAACTGTTTTTT
cdr3_aa: CASSYSGQLNEKLFF

v_call: TRBV7-2
d_call: TRBD2
clone_size: .
j_call: TRBJ2-5
cdr3_nt: TGTGCCAGCAGCTTGTTCGGGGGGAATCAAGAGACCCAGTACTTC
cdr3_aa: CASSLFGGNQETQYF

v_call: TRBV28
d_call: .
clone_size: .
j_call: TRBJ2-2
cdr3_nt: TGTGCCAGCAGTTCTCCAGGAAACACCGGGGAGCTGTTTTTT
cdr3_aa: CASSSPGNTGELFF

v_call: TRBV5-8
d_call: TRBD1
clone_size: .
j_call: TRBJ1-1
cdr3_nt: TGTGCCAGCAGTCGGACAGGGCAGGGAAACACTGAAGCTTTCTTT
cdr3_aa: CASSRTGQGNTEAFF

v_call: TRBV19
d_call: .
clone_size: .
j_call: TRBJ1-4
cdr3_nt: TGTGCCAGCAGAAAGGGTGCAACTAATGAAAAACTGTTTTTT
cdr3_aa: CASRKGATNEKLFF

v_call: TRBV15
d_call: .
clone_size: .
j_call: TRBJ2-5
cdr3_nt: TGTGCCACCAGCAGAGTGGACAGAAGAGAGACCCAGTACTTC
cdr3_aa: CATSRVDRRETQYF

v_call: TRBV2
d_call: TRBD1
clone_size: .
j_call: TRBJ1-6
cdr3_nt: TGTGCCAGCAGAGTGGACAGGGGAGATTCACCCCTCCACTTT
cdr3_aa: CASRVDRGDSPLHF

v_call: TRBV28
d_call: .
clone_size: .
j_call: TRBJ2-3
cdr3_nt: TGTGCCAGCAGCTCTATGACGCCAGATACGCAGTATTTT
cdr3_aa: CASSSMTPDTQYF

v_call: TRBV15
d_call: TRBD1
clone_size: .
j_call: TRBJ2-4
cdr3_nt: TGTGCCACCAGCAGTGTTCAATTGACAGGGAAAAACATTCAGTACTTC
cdr3_aa: CATSSVQLTGKNIQYF

v_call: TRBV18
d_call: .
clone_size: .
j_call: TRBJ1-6
cdr3_nt: TGTGCCAGCTCACCACGTATCCCGAGAGAATCACCCCTCCACTTT
cdr3_aa: CASSPRIPRESPLHF

v_call: TRBV7-9
d_call: .
clone_size: large
j_call: TRBJ1-2
cdr3_nt: TGTGCCAGCAGCTTAGTCGGGACGGTCTATGGCTACACCTTC
cdr3_aa: CASSLVGTVYGYTF

v_call: TRBV6-1
d_call: TRBD1
clone_size: .
j_call: TRBJ1-1
cdr3_nt: TGTGCCAGCAGCATGCGACAGGGGTTGAACACTGAAGCTTTCTTT
cdr3_aa: CASSMRQGLNTEAFF

v_call: TRBV2
d_call: TRBD2
clone_size: .
j_call: TRBJ2-5
cdr3_nt: TGTGCCAGCAGCGAGCAGGGAGGGCTTGAGACCCAGTACTTC
cdr3_aa: CASSEQGGLETQYF

v_call: TRBV28
d_call: TRBD1
clone_size: .
j_call: TRBJ1-5
cdr3_nt: TGTGCCAGCAGCTCGGGGGGACAGCACTATCAGCCCCAGCATTTT
cdr3_aa: CASSSGGQHYQPQHF

v_call: TRBV7-9
d_call: .
clone_size: .
j_call: TRBJ1-3
cdr3_nt: TGTGCCAGCAGCAAGGACGGCCCATTCTCTGGAAACACCATATATTTT
cdr3_aa: CASSKDGPFSGNTIYF

v_call: TRBV28
d_call: .
clone_size: .
j_call: TRBJ2-1
cdr3_nt: TGTGCCAGCAGTTCCTACAATGAGCAGTTCTTC
cdr3_aa: CASSSYNEQFF

v_call: TRBV7-9
d_call: TRBD1
clone_size: .
j_call: TRBJ1-2
cdr3_nt: TGTGCCAGCAGCTCCGATGGGACAGGGCTGCGTGGCTACACCTTC
cdr3_aa: CASSSDGTGLRGYTF

v_call: TRBV5-7
d_call: .
clone_size: .
j_call: TRBJ1-2
cdr3_nt: TGTGCCAGCAGCTTGGGAGGGGAAGTAGGCTACACCTTC
cdr3_aa: CASSLGGEVGYTF

v_call: TRBV18
d_call: TRBD1
clone_size: few
j_call: TRBJ1-6
cdr3_nt: TGTGCCAGCTCACCAGAGGGACAGGGTTCACCCCTCCACTTT
cdr3_aa: CASSPEGQGSPLHF

v_call: TRBV14
d_call: TRBD1
clone_size: .
j_call: TRBJ1-1
cdr3_nt: TGTGCCAGCAGCCGGGACAGGGAGGCGGCAGCTTTCTTT
cdr3_aa: CASSRDREAAAFF

v_call: TRBV5-5
d_call: .
clone_size: .
j_call: TRBJ1-1
cdr3_nt: TGTGCCAGCAGCTCATACACTGAAGCTTTCTTT
cdr3_aa: CASSSYTEAFF

v_call: TRBV11-3
d_call: .
clone_size: .
j_call: TRBJ2-2
cdr3_nt: TGTGCCAGCAGCCGCCTGGACACCGGGGAGCTGTTTTTT
cdr3_aa: CASSRLDTGELFF

v_call: TRBV21-1
d_call: .
clone_size: .
j_call: TRBJ2-3
cdr3_nt: TGTGCCAGCAGCAAAATCGATCGGACAGGGCCTGAGGTCACAGATACGCAGTATTTT
cdr3_aa: CASSKIDRTGPEVTDTQYF

v_call: TRBV5-6
d_call: TRBD2
clone_size: .
j_call: TRBJ2-5
cdr3_nt: TGTGCCAGCAGCTTGGTTGCGGGGGGGCGGGAGACCCAGTACTTC
cdr3_aa: CASSLVAGGRETQYF

v_call: TRBV4-2
d_call: .
clone_size: .
j_call: TRBJ2-3
cdr3_nt: TGTGCCAGCAGCCAAGGTAGAGGAACAGATACGCAGTATTTT
cdr3_aa: CASSQGRGTDTQYF

v_call: TRBV27
d_call: .
clone_size: .
j_call: TRBJ1-2
cdr3_nt: TGTGCCAGCAGTTCAGGGAGCTATGGCTACACCTTC
cdr3_aa: CASSSGSYGYTF

v_call: TRBV18
d_call: .
clone_size: .
j_call: TRBJ1-6
cdr3_nt: TGTGCCAGCTCACGAGGGGGTCCTTCACCCCTCCACTTT
cdr3_aa: CASSRGGPSPLHF

v_call: TRBV4-1
d_call: .
clone_size: .
j_call: TRBJ1-2
cdr3_nt: TGCGCCAGCAGCCAAGGGCGGGGGACACTGAACTATGGCTACACCTTC
cdr3_aa: CASSQGRGTLNYGYTF

v_call: TRBV6-5
d_call: .
clone_size: few
j_call: TRBJ1-2
cdr3_nt: TGTGCCAGCAGTTACTCGAAAAGTGGGAGTGGGTTCGGCTACACCTTC
cdr3_aa: CASSYSKSGSGFGYTF

v_call: TRBV19
d_call: .
clone_size: .
j_call: TRBJ1-5
cdr3_nt: TGTGCCAGTAGAGAAGGGCCTAATAGCAATCAGCCCCAGCATTTT
cdr3_aa: CASREGPNSNQPQHF